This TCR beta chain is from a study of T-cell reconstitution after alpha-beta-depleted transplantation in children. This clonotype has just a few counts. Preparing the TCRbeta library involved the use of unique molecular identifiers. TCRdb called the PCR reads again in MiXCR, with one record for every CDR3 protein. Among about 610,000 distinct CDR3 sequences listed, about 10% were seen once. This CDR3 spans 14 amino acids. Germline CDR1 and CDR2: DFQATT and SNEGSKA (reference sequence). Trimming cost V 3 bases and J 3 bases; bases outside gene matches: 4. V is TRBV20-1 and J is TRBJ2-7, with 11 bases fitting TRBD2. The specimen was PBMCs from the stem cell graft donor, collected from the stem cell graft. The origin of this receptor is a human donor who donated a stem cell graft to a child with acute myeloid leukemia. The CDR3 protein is CSASDSGRVYEQYF. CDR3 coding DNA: TGCAGTGCTAGTGATAGCGGGAGGGTCTACGAGCAGTACTTC.